The sample holds many counts of the clone carrying this T cell receptor (beta chain). Antigen specificity is unknown. This sample was taken from a study of Ad26.COV2.S vaccination and SARS-CoV-2 variants. General study points: Reportedly, spike-specific CD8+ and CD4+ T cell responses achieved substantial breadth once vaccination had taken place.

TCRdb keeps only in-frame clones here, not all; method: immunoSEQ multiplex PCR. The sample lists hundreds of thousands of clones, around 87% occurring once. Germline V CDR1 and CDR2: SNHLY, FYNNEI. V gave up 5 bases and J gave up 2 bases; unmatched junction bases: 4. CDR3 length equals 14 residues. Treatment given: some 19 received Ad26.COV2.S at low or high dose, single or two shots; several received placebo; per-sample allocation not given. The samples were gathered on day 63 after the first injection of vaccine or placebo. The J gene is TRBJ1-2, the V gene TRBV2; 8 nucleotides agree with TRBD1. The sample consisted of peripheral blood, taken in a trial of Ad26.COV2.S vaccine versus placebo. The clonotype was recovered from a person aged 18-60 years who received the Ad26.COV2.S COVID-19 vaccine or a placebo. The chain's CDR3 is CASSLDRANYGYTF. The CDR3 bases are TGTGCCAGCAGTTTGGACAGGGCGAACTATGGCTACACCTTC. Complete variable domain (other parts from reference TRBV2 and TRBJ1-2): EPEVTQTPSHQVTQMGQEVILRCVPISNHLYFYWYRQILGQKVEFLVSFYNNEISEKSEIFDDQFSVERPDGSNFTLKIRSTKLEDSAMYFCASSLDRANYGYTFGSGTRLTVV.